The clone carrying this T cell receptor beta chain was counted once. The CDR3 sequence is 15 residues long. With V trimmed by 1 base and J by 2 bases, 5 bases remained unmatched. CDR1 SGHRS and CDR2 YFSETQ come from the germline V gene. This sample is drawn from a study of Tregs in tolerant kidney transplant recipients. Assay used: immunoSEQ multiplex PCR; TCRdb lists only in-frame clones, some missing. The top ten hold approximately 0.4% of the sample, which has roughly 69,000 clones, approximately 91% seen once. Specimen: CD4+ T cells from blood, collected before the transplant. The TCR comes from a human donor who received a combined kidney and bone marrow transplant. This chain links TRBV5-1 with TRBJ2-5, with TRBD2 matching over 7 bases. DNA of the CDR3: TGCGCCAGCAGCTTGTTCCAGGGAGGGCAAGAGACCCAGTACTTC. This gives the protein CASSLFQGGQETQYF.